This T cell receptor beta chain was identified during a study of PD-1 blockade in classical Hodgkin lymphoma. Study background: Patients got intravenous nivolumab 3 mg/kg every 2 weeks. Points from the study as a whole: By C4D1, diversity of CD4+ TCRs had risen significantly, whereas that of CD8+ TCRs had not.

The time point denotes: cycle 4 day 1 (C4D1), after five to seven weeks of nivolumab. All the patients suffered relapse after autologous stem cell transplantation, and brentuximab vedotin exposure differed. Isolated CD8+ T cells were derived from thawed PBMCs through magnetic negative selection. Note on this clone: Antigen: not known.

Assay used: immunoSEQ multiplex PCR; TCRdb lists only in-frame clones, some missing. The sample shows roughly 2,800 clones, roughly 65% of them seen only once. V lost 4 bases and J 3 bases, leaving 13 bases between the germline ends. Germline lookup yields CDR1 SQVTM and CDR2 ANQGSEA. The CDR3 totals 13 residues. The sample was CD8+ T cells from blood, taken before the fourth cycle of nivolumab. V and J are TRBV29-1 and TRBJ2-7; D may be TRBD1 or TRBD2 (5 bases each). This sequence was found in a human donor with classical Hodgkin lymphoma. CDR3 sequence reads: CSVGRDGNYEQYF. The DNA for the CDR3 is TGCAGCGTTGGCCGGGACGGAAACTACGAGCAGTACTTC.